This T cell receptor beta chain appears in the sequencing data of a study of identical twins. TCRdb redid the calling of the 5' RACE reads with MiXCR, one entry per CDR3 protein. The sample has some 330,000 distinct CDR3 sequences, 8.5% to 10% seen once. This clonotype appeared many times. The CDR3 runs 13 residues. V lost 4 bases to trimming and J lost 4 bases, with 8 bases between them. Germline-derived CDR1 and CDR2 are SNHLY and FYNNEI. This sequence was found in a woman between 45 and 65 years old in good health. The rearrangement joins TRBV2 to TRBJ1-5; possible D gene TRBD1, 5 bases. Sequenced sample: naive T cells sorted from blood. The CDR3 protein is CASSGRVNQPQHF. The CDR3 nucleotides read TGTGCCAGCAGTGGCAGGGTTAATCAGCCCCAGCATTTT. Filled out from reference TRBV2 and TRBJ1-5, the complete variable domain reads EPEVTQTPSHQVTQMGQEVILRCVPISNHLYFYWYRQILGQKVEFLVSFYNNEISEKSEIFDDQFSVERPDGSNFTLKIRSTKLEDSAMYFCASSGRVNQPQHFGDGTRLSIL.